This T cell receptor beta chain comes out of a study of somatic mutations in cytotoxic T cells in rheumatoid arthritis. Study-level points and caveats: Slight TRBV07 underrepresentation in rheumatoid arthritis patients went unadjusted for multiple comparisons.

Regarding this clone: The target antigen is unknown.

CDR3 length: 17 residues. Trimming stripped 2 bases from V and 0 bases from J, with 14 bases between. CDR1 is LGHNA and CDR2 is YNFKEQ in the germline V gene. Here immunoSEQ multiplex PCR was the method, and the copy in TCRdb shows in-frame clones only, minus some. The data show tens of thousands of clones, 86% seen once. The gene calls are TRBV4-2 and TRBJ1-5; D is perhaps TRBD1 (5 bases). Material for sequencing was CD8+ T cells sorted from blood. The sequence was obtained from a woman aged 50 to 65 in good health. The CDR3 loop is CASSQYRTENSNQPQHF. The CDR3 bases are TGTGCCAGCAGCCAATACAGGACGGAGAATAGCAATCAGCCCCAGCATTTT.